The 30 T cell receptor beta chains below come from one sample, sequenced in a study of shared clonotypes between healthy human individuals. Clones were read by immunoSEQ multiplex PCR, and TCRdb kept only the in-frame ones, dropping some. The table has about 340,000 clones, around 79% seen once. Sequencing used memory CD4+ T cells sorted from blood. Documented subset: CD45RA-negative fraction. These receptors came from a man aged 25-45 years in good health.

The chain joins TRBV9 to TRBJ2-3, with 7 nucleotides matching TRBD1. V was clipped by 0 bases and J by 2 bases; unmatched bases: 15. This CDR3 has 19 amino acids. CDR1 and CDR2 from the germline V gene are SGDLS and YYNGEE. DNA for the CDR3: TGTGCCAGCAGCGTAGCTACGACAGGGCGCTCTTTATCCACAGATACGCAGTATTTT. This sequence encodes CASSVATTGRSLSTDTQYF.

The V and J genes are TRBV5-1 and TRBJ1-1, with 9 bases fitting TRBD1. With V trimmed by 5 bases and J by 1 base, 9 bases remained unmatched. CDR3 size: 16 residues. Germline V gene lookup returns CDR1 SGHRS and CDR2 YFSETQ. Here the CDR3 reads CASRETGGLENTEAFF. The CDR3 DNA is TGCGCCAGCAGGGAGACAGGGGGATTAGAGAACACTGAAGCTTTCTTT.

This rearrangement joins TRBV9 to TRBJ1-4; TRBD1 might be the D (6 bases). V lost 1 base and J lost 6, with 13 bases in between. The CDR3 has 15 residues. In germline, CDR1 is SGDLS, CDR2 YYNGEE. The CDR3 spells CASSVRGQTDEKLFF. CDR3 DNA: TGTGCCAGCAGCGTACGAGGACAGACAGATGAAAAACTGTTTTTT.

The CDR3 nucleotides read TGTGCCAGCAGCTTGGCAGGGACTGGAAACACCATATATTTT. Protein product: CASSLAGTGNTIYF. The chain couples TRBV7-9 to TRBJ1-3; tentatively, D is TRBD1 (5 bases). Trimming stripped 3 bases from V and 2 bases from J, with 8 bases between. CDR1 is SEHNR, CDR2 FQNEAQ, per germline (reference sequence). The CDR3 totals 14 residues.

The gene calls are TRBV7-2 and TRBJ2-2; either TRBD1 or TRBD2 may fit D (5 bases each). CDR3 size: 15 residues. V shed 4 bases and J shed 7 bases, with 16 bases lying between them. Germline CDR1 is SGHTA and CDR2 is FQGNSA. CDR3 nucleotides: TGTGCCAGCAGCTCAATGCCGGGGACCGGCGGGGAGCTGTTTTTT. It encodes CASSSMPGTGGELFF.

V usage is TRBV14 and J usage is TRBJ2-5, with unresolved D. Germline V gene sequence: CDR1 SGHDN, CDR2 FVKESK. The CDR3 contains 13 residues. The V and J ends lost 2 bases and 4 bases respectively, with 8 bases between them. The DNA for the CDR3 is TGTGCCAGCAGCCAATGGGATCGAGAGACCCAGTACTTC. Its translation: CASSQWDRETQYF.

The chain employs TRBV5-4 and TRBJ2-1; 8 bases align to TRBD1. Germline V gene data show CDR1 as SGHNT and CDR2 as YYREEE (reference sequence). With V trimmed by 3 bases and J by 2 bases, 7 bases remained unmatched. This CDR3 has 16 residues. Written as DNA, the CDR3 is TGTGCCAGCAGCTCCCAGCCGACAGGGGCCTACAATGAGCAGTTCTTC. It is translated as CASSSQPTGAYNEQFF. Full variable domain (outside the CDR3, taken from reference TRBV5-4 and TRBJ2-1): ETGVTQSPTHLIKTRGQQVTLRCSSQSGHNTVSWYQQALGQGPQFIFQYYREEENGRGNFPPRFSGLQFPNYSSELNVNALELDDSALYLCASSSQPTGAYNEQFFGPGTRLTVL.

This chain links TRBV5-4 with TRBJ1-1; 9 bases agree with TRBD1. CDR1 is SGHNT and CDR2 is YYREEE in the germline V gene (reference sequence). The CDR3 contains 17 residues. J was trimmed by 4 bases and V by 4 bases; bases with no gene match: 14. The chain's CDR3 is CASSPPAPGQGITEAFF. The CDR3 coding sequence is TGTGCCAGCAGCCCTCCGGCCCCGGGACAGGGTATCACTGAAGCTTTCTTT. Using reference TRBV5-4 and TRBJ1-1 for the parts outside the CDR3, the full variable domain is ETGVTQSPTHLIKTRGQQVTLRCSSQSGHNTVSWYQQALGQGPQFIFQYYREEENGRGNFPPRFSGLQFPNYSSELNVNALELDDSALYLCASSPPAPGQGITEAFFGQGTRLTVV.

The chain recombines TRBV5-1 with TRBJ2-1; the D call may be TRBD1 or TRBD2 (6 bases each). The germline V gene encodes CDR1 SGHRS and CDR2 YFSETQ. The V end was cut by 0 bases, the J end by 4 bases, with 17 bases between. The CDR3 is 17 residues long. The CDR3 reads CASSLAGAWAAYNEQFF. The DNA of the CDR3 is TGCGCCAGCAGCTTGGCGGGGGCGTGGGCAGCTTACAATGAGCAGTTCTTC.

This chain links TRBV5-1 with TRBJ2-7; 10 bases align to TRBD1. Trimming removed 3 bases from V and 7 bases from J; junction bases left unmatched: 13. The CDR3 is 16 residues long. Germline V gene lookup returns CDR1 SGHRS and CDR2 YFSETQ. In DNA, the CDR3 is TGCGCCAGCAGCTCGCCCCCGGGACAGGGGTCGGGGGAGCAGTACTTC. This sequence encodes CASSSPPGQGSGEQYF.

V gene TRBV30 combines with J gene TRBJ1-5; D is undetermined. V lost 2 bases, J lost 3 bases, and 14 bases lay in between. The CDR3 is made up of 15 amino acids. Germline V gene data show CDR1 as GTSNPN and CDR2 as SVGIG (reference sequence). The CDR3 sequence: CAWSNGIGSNQPQHF. CDR3 sequence (DNA): TGTGCCTGGAGTAACGGCATAGGTTCCAATCAGCCCCAGCATTTT.

The chain couples TRBV9 to TRBJ1-3; 12 nucleotides align to TRBD1. Germline assignment: CDR1 SGDLS and CDR2 YYNGEE. CDR3 length: 14 residues. The V gene end was trimmed by 3 bases and the J gene end by 7 bases; junction bases not matched to a gene: 2. CDR3 DNA sequence: TGTGCCAGCAGCGCGGGACAGGGGGCGAACACCATATATTTT. It yields the protein CASSAGQGANTIYF.

The count of this clone is one. The CDR3 is CASSALTSTDTQYF. In nucleotides, the CDR3 is TGTGCCAGCAGCGCCCTGACCTCCACAGATACGCAGTATTTT. The chain carries TRBV9 and TRBJ2-3; D not certain. The CDR3 length is 14 residues. Germline loops: CDR1 SGDLS, CDR2 YYNGEE. Trimming cost V 3 bases and J 2 bases, with 10 bases left between them.

This chain joins TRBV18 and TRBJ2-5, with D uncertain. Deletions cut 2 bases from V and 3 bases from J, with 10 bases between. CDR3 length: 14 residues. Germline CDR1 KGHSH, CDR2 LQKENI. CDR3 bases: TGTGCCAGCTCACCAGCCAGGCTCAAAGAGACCCAGTACTTC. Amino acids: CASSPARLKETQYF.

The rearrangement uses TRBV6-1 and TRBJ1-1, with TRBD1 as a possible D gene (5 bases). The V and J ends lost 5 bases and 7 bases respectively, with 14 bases between them. The length of the CDR3 is 13 residues. Germline-derived CDR1 and CDR2 are MNHNS and SASEGT. The CDR3 DNA reads TGTGCCAGCAGTCGGGACTTCGGGGATGAAGCTTTCTTT. It is translated as CASSRDFGDEAFF.

The chain links TRBV6-5 to TRBJ1-2, with 7 bases lining up with TRBD1. The CDR3 is made up of 12 amino acids. CDR1 MNHEY and CDR2 SVGAGI come from the germline V gene. Unmatched junction bases numbered 4, after V lost 5 bases and J lost 7 bases. The CDR3 DNA sequence: TGTGCCAGCAGTCGACAGGGTGGTGGCTACACCTTC. This sequence encodes CASSRQGGGYTF.

The V and J genes are TRBV15 and TRBJ2-5; D call uncertain. Trimming removed 2 bases at V and 3 bases at J, with 10 bases between. Per the germline V gene, CDR1 is LNHNV and CDR2 is YYDKDF (reference sequence). The CDR3 sequence is 14 residues long. DNA for the CDR3: TGTGCCACCAGCAGATTCAGATTAAAAGAGACCCAGTACTTC. As protein: CATSRFRLKETQYF.

The chain has TRBV11-2 and TRBJ2-1, with 12 bases identical to TRBD2. V was pared by 7 bases and J by 8 bases, with 6 bases of the junction left unmatched. The CDR3 length is 14 residues. Germline assignment: CDR1 SGHAT and CDR2 FQNNGV. The CDR3 DNA reads as TGTGCCAGCACCCTGACTAGCGGGAGCTATGAGCAGTTCTTC. It yields the protein CASTLTSGSYEQFF.

The rearrangement links TRBV11-2 to TRBJ1-2, with D unresolved. V shed 1 base and J shed 4 bases, with 10 bases lying between them. CDR1 and CDR2 from the germline V gene are SGHAT and FQNNGV. This CDR3 spans 14 amino acids. The CDR3 is CASSLVARVYGYTF. DNA for the CDR3: TGTGCCAGCAGCTTAGTAGCCCGGGTCTATGGCTACACCTTC.

This chain links TRBV5-6 with TRBJ1-4, with D possibly TRBD1 on 5 matching bases. Per germline, CDR1 SGHDT and CDR2 YYEEEE. CDR3 length: 14 amino acids. Between the trimmed V and J ends, which lost 2 bases and 2 bases, there was a span of 7 bases. CDR3 coding DNA: TGTGCCAGCAGCTTACGGGGGACTAATGAAAAACTGTTTTTT. Amino acid sequence: CASSLRGTNEKLFF.

The chain couples TRBV27 to TRBJ2-1; 8 bases agree with TRBD2. The germline CDR1 and CDR2 sequences are MNHEY and SMNVEV (reference sequence). V shed 6 bases, J shed 5 bases, and the junction held 12 bases outside the gene matches. This CDR3 is built from 16 residues. CDR3 protein: CASRIFGRATHNEQFF. CDR3 nucleotide sequence: TGTGCCAGCAGAATTTTCGGGAGGGCTACCCACAATGAGCAGTTCTTC.

The chain recombines TRBV6-4 with TRBJ2-1; 16 nucleotides align to TRBD2. Germline trimming cut 6 bases from V and 6 bases from J; bases unmatched to any gene: 8. The CDR3 totals 17 residues. Germline assignment: CDR1 MRHNA and CDR2 SNTAGT. The CDR3 DNA follows: TGTGCCAGCAGACCCGGGACTAGCGGGAGGGGTGGCAATGAGCAGTTCTTC. Translating gives CASRPGTSGRGGNEQFF.

V gene TRBV2 combines with J gene TRBJ1-1; 7 bases are a match to TRBD1. This CDR3 has 13 residues. The junction had 2 bases not matched to a gene; V was cut back by 4 bases and J by 3 bases. Germline V gene sequence: CDR1 SNHLY, CDR2 FYNNEI. CDR3 in DNA: TGTGCCAGCAGTGCAGGGGGTTACACTGAAGCTTTCTTT. Residues: CASSAGGYTEAFF.

Within the sample, this clone is medium-sized. The same CDR3 is also encoded by other DNA sequences in this sample. The rearrangement joins TRBV9 to TRBJ1-1, with TRBD1 identical over 9 bases. The CDR3 is 17 residues long. Germline loops: CDR1 SGDLS, CDR2 YYNGEE. J lost 8 bases, V lost 0 bases, and 14 bases had no gene match. The CDR3 nucleotides read TGTGCCAGCAGCGTAGCCCGACCGGACAGGGGAGATTTGGAAGCTTTCTTT. This codes for CASSVARPDRGDLEAFF.

The CDR3 region has the DNA TGTGCCAGCTCACCGCGGGACTATAACAATGAGCAGTTCTTC. Translating gives CASSPRDYNNEQFF. V and J are TRBV18 and TRBJ2-1; 7 nucleotides line up with TRBD2. Trimming cost V 3 bases and J 5 bases; bases outside gene matches: 4. The CDR3 is 14 residues long. The germline gives CDR1 KGHSH, CDR2 LQKENI.

The table lists this clone with a few counts. The J gene is TRBJ2-2, the V gene TRBV18, with D unclear. Germline CDR1 reads KGHSH; CDR2 reads LQKENI. The CDR3 contains 15 residues. V was pared by 3 bases and J by 5 bases, with 13 bases between. The CDR3 here is CASSPPPKFTGELFF. The DNA of the CDR3 is TGTGCCAGCTCACCGCCACCGAAATTTACCGGGGAGCTGTTTTTT. The variable domain in full, completed from reference TRBV18 and TRBJ2-2, reads NAGVMQNPRHLVRRRGQEARLRCSPMKGHSHVYWYRQLPEEGLKFMVYLQKENIIDESGMPKERFSAEFPKEGPSILRIQQVVRGDSAAYFCASSPPPKFTGELFFGEGSRLTVL.

The chain carries TRBV2 and TRBJ2-2, with D maybe TRBD1 (5 bases). Per germline, CDR1 SNHLY and CDR2 FYNNEI. Trimming removed 4 bases at V and 3 bases at J, with 12 bases between. CDR3 length: 15 amino acids. The CDR3 DNA reads as TGTGCCAGCAGTGCACAGCAGGGTGACACCGGGGAGCTGTTTTTT. Its translation is CASSAQQGDTGELFF. The entire variable domain, with the rest obtained from reference TRBV2 and TRBJ2-2, is as follows: EPEVTQTPSHQVTQMGQEVILRCVPISNHLYFYWYRQILGQKVEFLVSFYNNEISEKSEIFDDQFSVERPDGSNFTLKIRSTKLEDSAMYFCASSAQQGDTGELFFGEGSRLTVL.

V and J are TRBV19 and TRBJ2-3; D perhaps matches TRBD2 (5 bases). The V gene lost 5 bases and the J gene lost 1 base, with 10 bases spanning the gap. CDR1 is LNHDA, CDR2 SQIVND, per germline (reference sequence). This CDR3 spans 14 amino acids. As DNA, the CDR3 is TGTGCCAGTAGTCGGGCGAGGGGCACAGATACGCAGTATTTT. Translating it yields CASSRARGTDTQYF.

Regarding this clone: Other nucleotide sequences in the sample specify the same CDR3. The J gene is TRBJ2-1, the V gene TRBV7-9; D is unresolved. The CDR3 sequence is 11 residues long. Germline values: CDR1 SEHNR, CDR2 FQNEAQ (reference sequence). Trimming pared 4 bases from V and 6 bases from J, leaving 4 bases between. DNA of the CDR3: TGTGCCAGCAGCTCGTCCAATGAGCAGTTCTTC. Protein product: CASSSSNEQFF. The complete variable domain, with remaining parts taken from reference TRBV7-9 and TRBJ2-1, reads DTGVSQNPRHKITKRGQNVTFRCDPISEHNRLYWYRQTLGQGPEFLTYFQNEAQLEKSRLLSDRFSAERPKGSFSTLEIQRTEQGDSAMYLCASSSSNEQFFGPGTRLTVL.

The V gene is TRBV11-2, the J gene TRBJ1-4; D unresolved. The CDR3 contains 13 residues. Trimming took 1 base from V and 4 from J, leaving 4 bases between them. The germline gives CDR1 SGHAT, CDR2 FQNNGV. In DNA, the CDR3 is TGTGCCAGCAGCTTAGGGATTAATGAAAAACTGTTTTTT. Translated: CASSLGINEKLFF.